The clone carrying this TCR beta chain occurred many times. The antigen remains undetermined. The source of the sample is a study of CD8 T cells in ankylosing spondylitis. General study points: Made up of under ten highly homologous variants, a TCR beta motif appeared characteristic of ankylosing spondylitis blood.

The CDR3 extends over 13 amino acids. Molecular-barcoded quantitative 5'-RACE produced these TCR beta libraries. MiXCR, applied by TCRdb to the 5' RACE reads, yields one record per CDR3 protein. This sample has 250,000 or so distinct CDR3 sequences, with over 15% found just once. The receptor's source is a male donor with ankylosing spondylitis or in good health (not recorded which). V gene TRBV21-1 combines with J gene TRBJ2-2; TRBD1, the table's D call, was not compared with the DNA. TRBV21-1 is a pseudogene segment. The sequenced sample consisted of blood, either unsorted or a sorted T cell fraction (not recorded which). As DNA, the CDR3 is TGTGCCAGCAGAGGGGGGTACACCGGGGAGCTGTTTTTT. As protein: CASRGGYTGELFF.